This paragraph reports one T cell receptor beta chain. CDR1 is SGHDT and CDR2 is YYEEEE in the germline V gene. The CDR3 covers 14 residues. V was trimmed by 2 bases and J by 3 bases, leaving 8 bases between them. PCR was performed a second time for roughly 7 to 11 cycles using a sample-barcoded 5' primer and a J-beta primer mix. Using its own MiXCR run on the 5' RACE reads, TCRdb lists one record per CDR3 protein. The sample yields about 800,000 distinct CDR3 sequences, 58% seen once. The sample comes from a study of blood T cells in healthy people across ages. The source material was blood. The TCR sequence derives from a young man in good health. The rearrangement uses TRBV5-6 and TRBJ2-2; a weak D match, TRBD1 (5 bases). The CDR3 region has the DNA TGTGCCAGCAGCTTCGACAGATACACCGGGGAGCTGTTTTTT. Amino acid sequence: CASSFDRYTGELFF.